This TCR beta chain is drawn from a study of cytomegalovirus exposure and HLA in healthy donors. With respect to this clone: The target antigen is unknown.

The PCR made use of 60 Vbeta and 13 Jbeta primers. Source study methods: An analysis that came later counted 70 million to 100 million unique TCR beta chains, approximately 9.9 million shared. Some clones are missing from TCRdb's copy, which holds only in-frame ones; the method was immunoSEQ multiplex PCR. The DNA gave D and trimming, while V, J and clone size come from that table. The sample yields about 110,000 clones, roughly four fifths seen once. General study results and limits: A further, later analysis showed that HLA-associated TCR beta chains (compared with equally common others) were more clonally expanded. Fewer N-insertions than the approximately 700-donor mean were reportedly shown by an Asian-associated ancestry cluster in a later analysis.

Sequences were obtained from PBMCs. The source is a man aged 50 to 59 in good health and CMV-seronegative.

CDR3 sequence reads: CASSSPGQGNGELFF. The CDR3 region has the DNA TGTGCCAGCAGTTCTCCGGGACAGGGGAACGGGGAGCTGTTTTTT. This chain uses TRBV6-5 with TRBJ2-2, with 10 positions matching TRBD1. V shed 4 bases, J shed 7 bases, and the junction held 6 bases outside the gene matches. There are 15 residues in the CDR3. The germline CDR1 and CDR2 sequences are MNHEY and SVGAGI.